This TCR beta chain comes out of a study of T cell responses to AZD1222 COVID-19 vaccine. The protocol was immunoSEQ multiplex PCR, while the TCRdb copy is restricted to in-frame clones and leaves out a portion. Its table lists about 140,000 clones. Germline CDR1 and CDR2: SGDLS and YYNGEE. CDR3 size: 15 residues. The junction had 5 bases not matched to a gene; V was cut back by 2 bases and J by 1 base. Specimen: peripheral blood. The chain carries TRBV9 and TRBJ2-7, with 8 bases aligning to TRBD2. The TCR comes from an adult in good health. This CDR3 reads CASSVSGDPSYEQYF. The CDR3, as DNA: TGTGCCAGCAGCGTTAGCGGGGATCCTTCCTACGAGCAGTACTTC.